Each of the 31 T cell receptor beta chains below was sequenced from the same sample in a study of T cells after yellow fever vaccination. TCRdb ran MiXCR on the 5' RACE reads and lists one entry per CDR3 protein. The profile covers about 340,000 distinct CDR3 sequences, with about 9.5% appearing a single time and roughly 17% taken by the ten largest. The sequencing here drew on PBMCs, taken on the day of the first yellow fever vaccination. Receptor source: a man between 18 and 35 years old who received the YFV17D yellow fever vaccine.

This clonotype has more than one count but fewer than ten. This chain links TRBV14 with TRBJ2-1; possible D gene TRBD1, 5 bases. Germline values: CDR1 SGHDN, CDR2 FVKESK. The CDR3 sequence is 11 residues long. Trimming removed 4 bases at V and 7 bases at J, with 5 bases between. The CDR3 region has the DNA TGTGCCAGCAGCCGGACAAATGAGCAGTTCTTC. It specifies CASSRTNEQFF.

A few counts support this clonotype. The chain joins TRBV29-1 to TRBJ1-1, with D tentatively TRBD1 (6 bases). The CDR3 is made up of 16 amino acids. Germline CDR1 SQVTM, CDR2 ANQGSEA. The germline V and J ends were trimmed by 1 base and 4 bases, with 19 bases remaining between them. The DNA for the CDR3 is TGCAGCGTTGAAGGCGTTCCAGGGGAAGGTGTCACTGAAGCTTTCTTT. It encodes CSVEGVPGEGVTEAFF.

This clonotype was detected only a few times. The V call is TRBV6-6, the J call TRBJ2-1; D uncertain. This CDR3 region has 11 residues. Looked up from germline, CDR1 is MNHNY and CDR2 is SVGAGI (reference sequence). V lost 4 bases to trimming and J lost 10 bases, with 8 bases between them. The DNA for the CDR3 is TGTGCCAGCAGTTTGGTCAGAGAGCAGTTCTTC. It yields the protein CASSLVREQFF.

This clonotype turned up a few times. V usage is TRBV7-9 and J usage is TRBJ2-4, with D unresolved. Germline-derived CDR1 and CDR2 are SEHNR and FQNEAQ (reference sequence). This CDR3 spans 11 amino acids. The germline V and J ends were trimmed by 1 base and 8 bases, with 3 bases remaining between them. The CDR3 loop is CASSLEYIQYF. CDR3 sequence (DNA): TGTGCCAGCAGCTTAGAATACATTCAGTACTTC.

This clonotype was observed a few times. V usage is TRBV12-3 or TRBV12-4 and J usage is TRBJ2-7, with 9 bases matching TRBD1. Trimming removed 5 bases from V and 6 bases from J; junction bases left unmatched: 8. The CDR3 loop spans 14 amino acids. This CDR3 reads CASSHTGQGGEQYF. The CDR3 region has the DNA TGTGCCAGCAGTCATACGGGACAGGGTGGCGAGCAGTACTTC.

This clonotype was recorded many times. This chain connects TRBV7-9 to TRBJ1-1; D not resolved. V shed 3 bases and J shed 1 base, with 6 bases lying between them. CDR1 is SEHNR and CDR2 is FQNEAQ in the germline V gene (reference sequence). This CDR3 spans 13 amino acids. CDR3: CASSFWQNTEAFF. For the CDR3, the DNA is TGTGCCAGCAGCTTTTGGCAGAACACTGAAGCTTTCTTT.

This clonotype was counted at least ten times. One end of the junction is discordant with germline, which a read error may explain. The chain uses TRBV20-1 and TRBJ2-1; TRBD2 matches 8 bases. Germline lookup yields CDR1 DFQATT and CDR2 SNEGSKA (reference sequence). There are 13 residues in the CDR3. CDR3 bases: TGCAGTGCGAGAGACGGGAGGGGCAATGAGCAGTTCTTC. Translated: CSARDGRGNEQFF.

In this sample, this clonotype turned up a few times. The gene calls are TRBV6-5 and TRBJ1-1; the D is unclear. Germline assignment: CDR1 MNHEY and CDR2 SVGAGI. CDR3 size: 17 residues. Trimming pared 2 bases from V and 4 bases from J, leaving 20 bases between. CDR3 bases: TGTGCCAGCAGTTACCCAAGAGGCCCTCCAACGACCACTGAAGCTTTCTTT. It encodes CASSYPRGPPTTTEAFF.

This sequence joins TRBV12-3 or TRBV12-4 and TRBJ2-1, with D possibly being TRBD1 or TRBD2 (5 bases each). Trimming pared 3 bases from V and 6 bases from J, leaving 9 bases between. This CDR3 is 13 amino acids long. This CDR3 reads CASSFEGINEQFF. The CDR3 nucleotides are TGTGCCAGCAGTTTTGAGGGGATCAATGAGCAGTTCTTC.

This clonotype appeared many times. The gene calls are TRBV5-1 and TRBJ2-3; D unresolved. Trimming stripped 5 bases from V and 0 bases from J, with 13 bases between. The CDR3 extends over 15 amino acids. Looked up from germline, CDR1 is SGHRS and CDR2 is YFSETQ. Here the CDR3 DNA reads TGCGCCAGCAGATCGGTGGGCGGTAGCACAGATACGCAGTATTTT. It specifies CASRSVGGSTDTQYF.

This chain uses TRBV7-2 with TRBJ1-1; TRBD1 might be the D (5 bases). CDR1 SGHTA and CDR2 FQGNSA come from the germline V gene. The CDR3 is 13 residues long. V dropped 8 bases and J dropped 2 bases, with 12 bases sitting between them. The chain's CDR3 is CASGAQENTEAFF. CDR3 bases: TGTGCCAGCGGGGCACAGGAAAACACTGAAGCTTTCTTT.

In this sample, this clonotype turned up a few times. The chain carries TRBV4-3 and TRBJ2-2; no firm D call. V lost 1 base and J lost 2, with 5 bases in between. Germline loops: CDR1 LGHNA, CDR2 YSLEER. CDR3 length: 14 amino acids. This CDR3 reads CASSQAINTGELFF. The DNA for the CDR3 is TGCGCCAGCAGCCAAGCGATCAACACCGGGGAGCTGTTTTTT.

The V and J genes are TRBV5-6 and TRBJ1-1, with 9 positions matching TRBD1. This CDR3 spans 14 amino acids. CDR1 SGHDT and CDR2 YYEEEE come from the germline V gene. The V and J ends lost 4 bases and 9 bases, in that order; junction bases with no gene match: 10. The CDR3 coding sequence is TGTGCCAGCAGCCTCCCGGACAGGGGAAATAAAGCTTTCTTT. Translating it yields CASSLPDRGNKAFF.

This clonotype has only a few counts. The gene calls are TRBV5-6 and TRBJ2-7; no clear D gene. V was trimmed by 3 bases and J by 5 bases, leaving 15 bases between them. Germline CDR1 SGHDT, CDR2 YYEEEE. The CDR3 is 14 amino acids. CDR3 amino acids: CASSWGGFNNEQYV. Here the CDR3 DNA reads TGTGCCAGCAGCTGGGGTGGGTTTAACAACGAGCAGTACGTC.

This clonotype was detected ten times or more. The chain links TRBV2 to TRBJ2-7; D uncertain. V dropped 1 base and J dropped 0 bases, with 13 bases sitting between them. The CDR3 runs 16 residues. Germline V CDR1 and CDR2: SNHLY, FYNNEI. CDR3 sequence (DNA): TGTGCCAGCAGTGAAGATACCACAATGGGCTCCTACGAGCAGTACGTC. Its protein product is CASSEDTTMGSYEQYV.

This clonotype was observed a few times. This chain joins TRBV20-1 and TRBJ1-2; 8 positions match TRBD1. The V segment lost 5 bases and the J segment 4 bases; nucleotides outside the gene matches: 3. CDR3 size: 12 residues. Per the germline V gene, CDR1 is DFQATT and CDR2 is SNEGSKA (reference sequence). CDR3 region: CSAAGGAYGYTF. Written as DNA, the CDR3 is TGCAGTGCTGCAGGGGGCGCCTATGGCTACACCTTC.

This chain joins TRBV7-9 and TRBJ2-5; D is possibly TRBD2 (6 bases). Germline CDR1 SEHNR, CDR2 FQNEAQ (reference sequence). Trimming pared 1 base from V and 0 bases from J, leaving 12 bases between. This CDR3 is built from 16 residues. In DNA, the CDR3 is TGTGCCAGCAGCTTAGACTGGCGGGACTACCAAGAGACCCAGTACTTC. It codes for CASSLDWRDYQETQYF.

The chain links TRBV5-6 to TRBJ1-5; D gene ambiguous. Germline assignment: CDR1 SGHDT and CDR2 YYEEEE. V lost 4 bases, J lost 1 base, and 6 bases lay in between. The CDR3 is 13 residues long. The CDR3 bases are TGTGCCAGCAGCGTTCACAGCAATCAGCCCCAGCATTTT. Translation: CASSVHSNQPQHF.

This chain uses TRBV4-3 with TRBJ2-1; TRBD2 matches 12 bases. CDR1 and CDR2 from the germline V gene are LGHNA and YSLEER. V dropped 1 base and J dropped 2; count of bases not matched to a gene: 9. The CDR3 has 19 amino acids. CDR3 DNA: TGCGCCAGCAGCCAAGTGGAGACTAGCGGGGGAAGGGCCTACAATGAGCAGTTCTTC. Translated: CASSQVETSGGRAYNEQFF.

This clonotype has more than one count but fewer than ten. The rearrangement joins TRBV29-1 to TRBJ2-1, with 8 bases identical to TRBD2. The CDR3 is 13 residues long. Germline V gene data show CDR1 as SQVTM and CDR2 as ANQGSEA. The V and J ends lost 3 bases and 8 bases, in that order; junction bases with no gene match: 6. The CDR3 region is CSVDREGLDEQFF. CDR3 nucleotide sequence: TGCAGCGTTGACCGGGAGGGGTTGGATGAGCAGTTCTTC.

This rearrangement joins TRBV6-2 or TRBV6-3 to TRBJ1-5; 7 bases align to TRBD1. The ends lost 2 bases at V and 3 bases at J; junction bases unmatched: 16. The germline V gene encodes CDR1 MNHEY and CDR2 SVGEGT. The CDR3 spans 19 residues. The DNA of the CDR3 is TGTGCCAGCAGTTACACCCCGAATATACAGGGGTTAGACAATCAGCCCCAGCATTTT. Translating it yields CASSYTPNIQGLDNQPQHF.

This clonotype was seen a few times. This chain uses TRBV20-1 with TRBJ1-5; 10 bases match TRBD1. The CDR3 runs 14 residues. The germline V gene encodes CDR1 DFQATT and CDR2 SNEGSKA (reference sequence). J was trimmed by 7 bases and V by 5 bases; bases with no gene match: 8. Written as DNA, the CDR3 is TGCAGTGCTGTGACAGGGGGCGCGGGGCAGCCCCAGCATTTT. Its protein is CSAVTGGAGQPQHF.

This clonotype was counted a few times. The rearrangement links TRBV6-4 to TRBJ2-2, with D possibly TRBD2 on 6 matching bases. The V end lost 3 bases, the J end lost 1 base, and 9 bases lay between the germline ends. The CDR3 covers 15 residues. Germline V gene sequence: CDR1 MRHNA, CDR2 SNTAGT. The CDR3 is CASSESGGNTGELFF. In DNA, the CDR3 is TGTGCCAGCAGTGAATCCGGGGGGAACACCGGGGAGCTGTTTTTT.

This clonotype has only a few counts. The chain employs TRBV7-9 and TRBJ2-7, with D hard to call. Trimming left V 3 bases short and J 3 bases short, with 12 bases between. CDR3 length equals 14 residues. CDR1 is SEHNR and CDR2 is FQNEAQ in the germline V gene (reference sequence). This CDR3 reads CASSLTRNFYEQYF. For the CDR3, the DNA is TGTGCCAGCAGCTTGACGAGGAATTTCTACGAGCAGTACTTC.

The genes are TRBV2 and TRBJ1-5; D possibly corresponds to TRBD1 (5 bases). This CDR3 has 13 residues. Trimming took 8 bases from V and 3 from J, leaving 11 bases between them. CDR1 is SNHLY, CDR2 FYNNEI, per germline. CDR3 bases: TGTGCCAGCTTGGGGGGAATCAATCAGCCCCAGCATTTT. Its protein is CASLGGINQPQHF.

The chain carries TRBV5-1 and TRBJ2-5, with TRBD2 matching 9 bases. The trim removed 4 bases at V and 5 bases at J, leaving 6 bases unmatched. The V gene's germline CDR1 is SGHRS and CDR2 YFSETQ. This CDR3 comprises 14 residues. The CDR3 bases are TGCGCCAGCAGCGAAGGACTAGCGATGGAGACCCAGTACTTC. Its protein is CASSEGLAMETQYF.

This clonotype was found many times. The V gene is TRBV6-1, the J gene TRBJ2-7; D possibly matches TRBD1 or TRBD2 (6 bases each). Trimming removed 1 base from V and 4 bases from J, with 11 bases in between. CDR3 length equals 14 residues. The V gene's germline CDR1 is MNHNS and CDR2 SASEGT. The CDR3 nucleotides are TGTGCCAGCAGTGAAGGGAGGGGGGATTACGAGCAGTACTTC. This gives the protein CASSEGRGDYEQYF.

CDR3 DNA: TGTGCCAGCAGTTCCGGACAGGGTTCCTACAATGAGCAGTTCTTC. This gives the protein CASSSGQGSYNEQFF. V usage is TRBV6-2 or TRBV6-3 and J usage is TRBJ2-1; 8 positions agree with TRBD1. The V segment lost 4 bases and the J segment 1 base; nucleotides outside the gene matches: 3. The CDR3 is made up of 15 amino acids. CDR1 and CDR2 from the germline V gene are MNHEY and SVGEGT.

This clonotype was detected a few times. The CDR3 nucleotides read TGCAGTGCTAGCCCCGGGACAGGAGAGCAGTTCTTC. This sequence encodes CSASPGTGEQFF. This sequence joins TRBV20-1 and TRBJ2-1; 8 bases are a match to TRBD1. Germline values: CDR1 DFQATT, CDR2 SNEGSKA (reference sequence). This CDR3 has 12 residues. Trimming cost V 3 bases and J 10 bases; bases outside gene matches: 5.

This chain connects TRBV6-5 to TRBJ1-3; D is uncertain. CDR3 length: 16 residues. Germline V gene sequence: CDR1 MNHEY, CDR2 SVGAGI. Between the trimmed V and J ends, which lost 4 bases and 0 bases, there was a span of 13 bases. The CDR3 protein is CASSFRAGISGNTIYF. As DNA, the CDR3 is TGTGCCAGCAGTTTTAGGGCCGGGATCTCTGGAAACACCATATATTTT.

The chain combines TRBV19 with TRBJ2-1, with 7 bases matching TRBD2. CDR3 length equals 16 residues. The V segment lost 5 bases and the J segment 0 bases; nucleotides outside the gene matches: 7. CDR1 and CDR2 (germline): LNHDA, SQIVND (reference sequence). CDR3 bases: TGTGCCAGTAGTCCCTTTGGCGGGGGCTCCTACAATGAGCAGTTCTTC. Its translation is CASSPFGGGSYNEQFF.